The following is a T cell receptor (beta chain) sequence with its context. Its cognate antigen is unknown. Looked up from germline, CDR1 is SQVTM and CDR2 is ANQGSEA. The CDR3 has 12 amino acids. The junction had 6 bases not matched to a gene; V was cut back by 1 base and J by 10 bases. This sample is drawn from a study of T cell repertoires in cytomegalovirus infection. Study-wide context: Public TCR beta signature analysis indicated the presence of both CMV infection and matching HLA type.

Study conclusions and caveats: Summed frequency of shared TCR beta families picked out CMV carriers who also had the relevant HLA. The ex vivo response showed dominance by HLA-C-restricted CMV-specific TCR beta clonotypes.

TCRdb itself ran the reads through MiXCR, one entry per CDR3 protein. Found here are fewer than 200,000 distinct CDR3 sequences, roughly 14% of them singletons; the top ten hold 25% to 30%. The clonotype comes from a human donor in good health (CMV status not recorded). Some clones in this sample may be carry-over from other donors' samples. The sequencing input was PBMCs. The rearrangement uses TRBV29-1 and TRBJ1-1; 7 bases are a match to TRBD1. CDR3 sequence reads: CSVEGDREAAFF. As DNA, the CDR3 is TGCAGCGTTGAAGGAGACAGGGAAGCAGCTTTCTTT.